This T cell receptor beta chain was recovered during a study of OX40 agonist ivuxolimab in advanced cancers. Study overall: In three patients, partial responses were observed, one with hepatocellular carcinoma and two with cutaneous melanoma.

With V trimmed by 0 bases and J by 2 bases, 1 base remained unmatched. The germline CDR1 and CDR2 sequences are SGDLS and YYNGEE. The CDR3 sequence is 14 residues long. Clones were sequenced by immunoSEQ multiplex PCR, and TCRdb holds only the in-frame ones, with some missing. Among tens of thousands of clones listed, 93% were seen once. Autoimmune disease history or systemic immunosuppression led to patients being barred. Cycle 7 day 1, cycle 4 day 1, and baseline were the timepoints at which blood was sampled. Source: CD4+ or CD8+ T cells sorted from blood, taken in a trial of the OX40 agonist ivuxolimab. J is TRBJ2-7 and V is TRBV9; TRBD1 aligns across 8 bases. The receptor was derived from an adult with an advanced solid tumor such as melanoma, head and neck, liver or kidney cancer. CDR3 bases: TGTGCCAGCAGCGTAGCGACAGGGGCCTACGAGCAGTACTTC. This codes for CASSVATGAYEQYF.